This TCR beta chain emerged from a study of CD4 T cells in relation to SARS-CoV-2 and coronaviruses. As for the study in general: PBMCs were cultured with antigen for roughly 11 days before TCR beta sequencing.

Comment on this clone: Its antigen is unknown.

Before the COVID-19 pandemic, during about 2010-2019, CD4+ T cells were taken from unexposed donors. Isolation of CD4+ T cells took place after about 10 days in culture. Profiled with immunoSEQ multiplex PCR; TCRdb holds only in-frame clones, not every one. The data show nearly 25,000 clones, over 70% seen once. CDR3 length: 16 residues. V dropped 3 bases and J dropped 0 bases, with 11 bases sitting between them. Germline V gene sequence: CDR1 KGHDR, CDR2 SFDVKD. This chain connects TRBV24-1 to TRBJ1-5, with D perhaps matching TRBD1 (6 bases). The sequencing input was CD4+ T cells from PBMCs, cultured in vitro. This receptor was identified in a human donor in good health. CDR3 coding DNA: TGTGCCACCAGTGATACGACAGGAAATAGCAATCAGCCCCAGCATTTT. Its protein is CATSDTTGNSNQPQHF.